This entry is about one T cell receptor beta chain. Using a J-beta primer mix together with a sample-barcoded 5' primer, a second PCR was run for about 6 to 12 cycles. TCRdb reprocessed the 5' RACE reads via MiXCR and lists one record per CDR3 protein. The sample has hundreds of thousands of distinct CDR3 sequences, 45% to 65% seen once. V was shortened by 2 bases and J by 2 bases, with 9 bases between the two germline ends. This CDR3 is 14 amino acids long. Germline V gives CDR1 MNHEY, CDR2 SVGAGI. These data originate in a study of blood T cells in healthy people across ages. The specimen was blood. This receptor was identified in a man aged 60 to 69 in good health. The gene calls are TRBV6-5 and TRBJ2-5; D might be TRBD2 (6 bases). CDR3 residues: CASSYVAGQETQYF. CDR3 coding DNA: TGTGCCAGCAGTTACGTTGCGGGGCAAGAGACCCAGTACTTC.